Below, 14 T cell receptor beta chains from the same sample are listed, as sequenced in a study of blood T cell repertoires in COVID-19. Profiling relied on immunoSEQ multiplex PCR, and the TCRdb table lists in-frame clones only, not all of them. Altogether around 65,000 clones are present, approximately 83% being singletons, with the ten largest covering approximately 14%. The sample comprised peripheral blood. The receptor set was obtained from a human donor in a cohort sampled during active COVID-19.

V and J are TRBV7-9 and TRBJ1-1, with 8 bases identical to TRBD1. Trimming at V came to 5 bases and at J to 0 bases, leaving 8 bases not matched to a gene. The CDR3 spans 16 residues. The germline V gene encodes CDR1 SEHNR and CDR2 FQNEAQ (reference sequence). For the CDR3, the DNA is TGTGCCAGCAGCAATTATCACAGGGGGATGAACACTGAAGCTTTCTTT. This translates into CASSNYHRGMNTEAFF.

The J gene is TRBJ1-6, the V gene TRBV4-3, with 9 bases that match TRBD1. The CDR3 spans 16 residues. Germline V gene data show CDR1 as LGHNA and CDR2 as YSLEER. V dropped 4 bases and J dropped 8; count of bases not matched to a gene: 9. CDR3: CASSLRHRGQDSPLHF. The DNA of the CDR3 is TGCGCCAGCAGCCTTCGCCACAGGGGGCAGGATTCACCCCTCCACTTT.

This rearrangement joins TRBV28 to TRBJ2-7; a possible D gene is TRBD2 (6 bases). The V end was cut by 6 bases, the J end by 4 bases, with 16 bases between. Looked up from germline, CDR1 is MDHEN and CDR2 is SYDVKM. The CDR3 has 14 residues. For the CDR3, the DNA is TGTGCCAGCAGCCCATTGGAGGAGGGGTACGAGCAGTACTTC. As protein: CASSPLEEGYEQYF.

The chain recombines TRBV5-1 with TRBJ2-3, with a tentative D call TRBD1 (5 bases). CDR3 length: 15 amino acids. The V and J ends lost 2 bases and 6 bases respectively, with 16 bases between them. The germline V gene encodes CDR1 SGHRS and CDR2 YFSETQ. The CDR3 coding sequence is TGCGCCAGCAGCTTTGGACACTTCGAAGGGGATACGCAGTATTTT. Its translation: CASSFGHFEGDTQYF.

This chain links TRBV4-1 with TRBJ2-7; D is undetermined. The V gene's germline CDR1 is MGHRA and CDR2 YSYEKL. CDR3 size: 12 residues. Trimming stripped 3 bases from V and 5 bases from J, with 8 bases between. CDR3 DNA sequence: TGCGCCAGCAGCCACGTTCGGGACGAGCAGTACTTC. Its protein product is CASSHVRDEQYF.

V gene TRBV5-1 combines with J gene TRBJ1-4; D is ambiguous. Trimming pared 5 bases from V and 5 bases from J, leaving 13 bases between. This CDR3 has 14 amino acids. Germline CDR1 is SGHRS and CDR2 is YFSETQ. CDR3 DNA: TGCGCCAGCAGGCCTCAAACATCCAATGAAAAACTGTTTTTT. Amino acid sequence: CASRPQTSNEKLFF.

This chain connects TRBV19 to TRBJ2-7, with 7 bases identical to TRBD1. The germline gives CDR1 LNHDA, CDR2 SQIVND (reference sequence). This CDR3 has 16 amino acids. The V gene end was trimmed by 5 bases and the J gene end by 2 bases; junction bases not matched to a gene: 12. Here the CDR3 DNA reads TGTGCCAGTAGTCCCCCTCCCATGGGACAGCCCTACGAGCAGTACTTC. This codes for CASSPPPMGQPYEQYF.

This clone was seen only a few times. J is TRBJ2-2 and V is TRBV28; 7 nucleotides agree with TRBD2. Germline trimming cut 6 bases from V and 3 bases from J; bases unmatched to any gene: 10. This CDR3 spans 16 amino acids. Germline CDR1 MDHEN, CDR2 SYDVKM. DNA of the CDR3: TGTGCCAGCAGGGGGAGGCGGGAGTATCACACCGGGGAGCTGTTTTTT. This translates into CASRGRREYHTGELFF.

The chain couples TRBV7-9 to TRBJ2-6, with 7 bases matching TRBD2. Trimming removed 4 bases from V and 0 bases from J; junction bases left unmatched: 3. Germline-derived CDR1 and CDR2 are SEHNR and FQNEAQ (reference sequence). This CDR3 is 16 amino acids long. CDR3 region: CASSSAGSSGANVLTF. The CDR3 DNA reads as TGTGCCAGCAGCTCAGCGGGGAGCTCTGGGGCCAACGTCCTGACTTTC.

The V gene is TRBV5-1, the J gene TRBJ2-5, with D tentatively TRBD2 (6 bases). Germline CDR1 and CDR2: SGHRS and YFSETQ. The CDR3 extends over 14 amino acids. Trimming cost V 0 bases and J 1 base, with 7 bases left between them. CDR3 sequence: CASSLVGGQETQYF. CDR3 DNA sequence: TGCGCCAGCAGCTTGGTGGGAGGCCAAGAGACCCAGTACTTC.

This chain links TRBV10-3 with TRBJ1-1, with a weak D call TRBD1 (5 bases). The V gene lost 6 bases and the J gene lost 7 bases, with 15 bases spanning the gap. Germline loops: CDR1 ENHRY, CDR2 SYGVKD. The CDR3 has 13 amino acids. CDR3 nucleotides: TGTGCCATCAGGGCCGGGGGAACCGGTGAAGCTTTCTTT. It specifies CAIRAGGTGEAFF.

This clone was observed once. This chain joins TRBV4-1 and TRBJ1-4, with 12 bases fitting TRBD1. The CDR3 runs 18 residues. Per the germline V gene, CDR1 is MGHRA and CDR2 is YSYEKL. J lost 7 bases, V lost 4 bases, and 13 bases had no gene match. As DNA, the CDR3 is TGCGCCAGCAGCCCCTCGGGGGACAGGGGGCACCGGGTTGAAAAACTGTTTTTT. It translates to CASSPSGDRGHRVEKLFF.

The chain recombines TRBV4-3 with TRBJ2-7; 7 positions match TRBD1. The CDR3 length is 15 residues. V was pared by 8 bases and J by 2 bases, with 12 bases of the junction left unmatched. CDR1 and CDR2 from the germline V gene are LGHNA and YSLEER. The CDR3 nucleotides read TGCGCCAGCTCACAAGCCGGGACAGCAACCTACGAGCAGTACTTC. It translates to CASSQAGTATYEQYF.

This clone was counted between two and nine times. CDR3 amino acids: CASSYTGTATYEQYF. For the CDR3, the DNA is TGCGCCAGCAGCTATACCGGGACAGCGACCTACGAGCAGTACTTC. The gene calls are TRBV4-1 and TRBJ2-7; 7 nucleotides match TRBD1. Per the germline V gene, CDR1 is MGHRA and CDR2 is YSYEKL. The J segment lost 2 bases and the V segment lost 5 bases, leaving 9 bases of the junction unmatched. The CDR3 loop spans 15 amino acids.